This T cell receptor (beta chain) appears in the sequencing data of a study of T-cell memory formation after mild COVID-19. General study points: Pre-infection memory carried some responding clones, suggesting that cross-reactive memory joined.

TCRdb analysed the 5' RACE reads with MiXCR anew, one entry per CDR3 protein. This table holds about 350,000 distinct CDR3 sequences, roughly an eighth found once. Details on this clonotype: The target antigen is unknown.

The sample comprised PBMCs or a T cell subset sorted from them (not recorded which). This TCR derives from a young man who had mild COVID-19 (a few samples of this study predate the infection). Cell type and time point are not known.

The CDR3 loop is CSAIPGTGGLWGQPQHF. The DNA of the CDR3 is TGCAGTGCCATACCCGGGACAGGGGGCCTGTGGGGTCAGCCCCAGCATTTT. The chain employs TRBV20-1 and TRBJ1-5, with 12 nucleotides matching TRBD1. This CDR3 has 17 amino acids. Germline loops: CDR1 DFQATT, CDR2 SNEGSKA (reference sequence). V dropped 6 bases and J dropped 6; count of bases not matched to a gene: 15.